This note documents a single TCR beta chain sequence. Its antigen is unknown. J lost 3 bases, V lost 8 bases, and 11 bases had no gene match. The germline V gene has CDR1 MGHRA and CDR2 YSYEKL. This CDR3 is built from 17 residues. The data were taken from a study of T-cell reconstitution after alpha-beta-depleted transplantation in children. Notes on the study in general: T-cell counts and diversity at one year post-transplant came mainly from newly produced T cells. Alpha-beta T cells present about two months after transplant were reported to originate from several hundred expanded graft clones.

Unique molecular identifiers featured in how the TCRbeta library was prepared. TCRdb itself ran the PCR reads through MiXCR, one entry per CDR3 protein. The sample lists about 310,000 distinct CDR3 sequences, roughly 21% occurring once. The sequence was obtained from a male patient younger than 18 who had a stem cell transplant for acute lymphoblastic leukemia, so the T cells may come from the graft donor. The chain joins TRBV4-1 to TRBJ2-1, with 12 positions matching TRBD2. The sequences come from PBMCs, mostly from graft donor cells, collected 180 days after TCRalphabeta/CD19-depleted stem cell transplant. CDR3 in amino acids: CASSMTSGRNNYNEQFF. For the CDR3, the DNA is TGCGCCAGCTCGATGACTAGCGGGAGAAACAACTACAATGAGCAGTTCTTC.